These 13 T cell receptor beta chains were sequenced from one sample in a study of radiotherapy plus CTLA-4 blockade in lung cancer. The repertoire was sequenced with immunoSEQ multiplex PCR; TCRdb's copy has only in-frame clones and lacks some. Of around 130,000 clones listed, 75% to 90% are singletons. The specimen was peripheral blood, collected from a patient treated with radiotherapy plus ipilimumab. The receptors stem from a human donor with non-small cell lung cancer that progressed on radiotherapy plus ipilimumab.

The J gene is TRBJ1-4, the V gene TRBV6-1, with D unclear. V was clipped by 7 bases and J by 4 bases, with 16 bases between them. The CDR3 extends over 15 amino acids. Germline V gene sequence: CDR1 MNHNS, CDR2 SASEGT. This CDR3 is CASNLDGLYNEKLFF. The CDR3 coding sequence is TGTGCCAGCAACCTAGACGGATTATATAATGAAAAACTGTTTTTT.

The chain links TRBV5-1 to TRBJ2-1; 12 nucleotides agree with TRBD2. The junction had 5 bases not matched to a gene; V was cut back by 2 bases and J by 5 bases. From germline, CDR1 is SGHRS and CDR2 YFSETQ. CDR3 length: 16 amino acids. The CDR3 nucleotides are TGCGCCAGCAGCTTACCTGGACTAGCGGGAAACAATGAGCAGTTCTTC. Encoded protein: CASSLPGLAGNNEQFF.

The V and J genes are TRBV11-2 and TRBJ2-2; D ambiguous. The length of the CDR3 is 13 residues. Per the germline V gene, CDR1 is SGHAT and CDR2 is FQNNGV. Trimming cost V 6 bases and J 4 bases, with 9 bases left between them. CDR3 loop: CASRPIRTGELFF. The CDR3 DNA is TGTGCCAGCAGACCCATTCGCACCGGGGAGCTGTTTTTT.

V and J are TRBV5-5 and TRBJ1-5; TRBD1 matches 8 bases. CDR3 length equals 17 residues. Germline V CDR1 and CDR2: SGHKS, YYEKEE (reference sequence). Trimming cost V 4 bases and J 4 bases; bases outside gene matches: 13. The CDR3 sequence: CASSTRLQGDGNQPQHF. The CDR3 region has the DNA TGTGCCAGCAGCACTCGATTACAGGGGGACGGTAATCAGCCCCAGCATTTT.

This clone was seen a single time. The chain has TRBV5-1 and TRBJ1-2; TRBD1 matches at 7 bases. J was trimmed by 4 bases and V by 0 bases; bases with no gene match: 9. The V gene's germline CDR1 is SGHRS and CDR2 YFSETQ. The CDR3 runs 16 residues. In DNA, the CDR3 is TGCGCCAGCAGCTTGGGGGGCAGGGGGGCTGGCTATGGCTACACCTTC. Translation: CASSLGGRGAGYGYTF.

The CDR3 coding sequence is TGTGCCAGCAGCCGTAGCGGGAGCGGGTATGAGCAGTTCTTC. It is translated as CASSRSGSGYEQFF. The rearrangement links TRBV7-3 to TRBJ2-1, with TRBD2 matching 9 bases. V was pared by 5 bases and J by 8 bases, with 7 bases of the junction left unmatched. Germline V lookup: CDR1 SGHTA, CDR2 FQGTGA. This CDR3 contains 14 residues. The whole variable domain, filled in from reference TRBV7-3 and TRBJ2-1, reads GAGVSQTPSNKVTEKGKYVELRCDPISGHTALYWYRQSLGQGPEFLIYFQGTGAADDSGLPNDRFFAVRPEGSVSTLKIQRTERGDSAVYLCASSRSGSGYEQFFGPGTRLTVL.

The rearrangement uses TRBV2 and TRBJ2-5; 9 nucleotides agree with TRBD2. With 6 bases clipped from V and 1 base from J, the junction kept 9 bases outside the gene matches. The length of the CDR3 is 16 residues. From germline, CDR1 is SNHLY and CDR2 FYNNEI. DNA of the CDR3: TGTGCCAGCAGCTTCACACGGACTAGCGCCCAAGAGACCCAGTACTTC. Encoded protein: CASSFTRTSAQETQYF. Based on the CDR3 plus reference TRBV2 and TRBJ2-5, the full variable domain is EPEVTQTPSHQVTQMGQEVILRCVPISNHLYFYWYRQILGQKVEFLVSFYNNEISEKSEIFDDQFSVERPDGSNFTLKIRSTKLEDSAMYFCASSFTRTSAQETQYFGPGTRLLVL.

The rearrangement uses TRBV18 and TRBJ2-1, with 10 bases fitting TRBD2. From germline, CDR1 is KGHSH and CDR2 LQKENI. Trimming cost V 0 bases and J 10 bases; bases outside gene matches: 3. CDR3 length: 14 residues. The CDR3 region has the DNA TGTGCCAGCTCACCACCAGCTAGCGGGAGCGAGCAGTTCTTC. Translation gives CASSPPASGSEQFF.

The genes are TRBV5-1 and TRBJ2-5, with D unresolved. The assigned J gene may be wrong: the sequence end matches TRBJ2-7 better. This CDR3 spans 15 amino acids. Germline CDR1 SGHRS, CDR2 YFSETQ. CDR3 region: CASSLVPGETYEQYF. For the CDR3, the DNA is TGCGCCAGCAGCTTGGTCCCAGGTGAAACCTACGAGCAGTACTTC.

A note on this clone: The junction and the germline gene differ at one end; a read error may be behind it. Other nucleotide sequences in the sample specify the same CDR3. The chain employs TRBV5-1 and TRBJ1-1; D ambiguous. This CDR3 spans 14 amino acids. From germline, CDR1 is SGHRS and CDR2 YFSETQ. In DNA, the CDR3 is TGTGCCAGCAGCTTAGCTGAAGGGTTCACTGAAGCTTTCTTT. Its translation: CASSLAEGFTEAFF.

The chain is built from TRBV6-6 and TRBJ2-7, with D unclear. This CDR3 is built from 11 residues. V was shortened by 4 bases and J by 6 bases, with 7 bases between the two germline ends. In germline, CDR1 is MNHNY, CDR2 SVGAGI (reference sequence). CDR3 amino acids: CASSSPSEQYF. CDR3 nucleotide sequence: TGTGCCAGCAGTTCCCCCTCCGAGCAGTACTTC.

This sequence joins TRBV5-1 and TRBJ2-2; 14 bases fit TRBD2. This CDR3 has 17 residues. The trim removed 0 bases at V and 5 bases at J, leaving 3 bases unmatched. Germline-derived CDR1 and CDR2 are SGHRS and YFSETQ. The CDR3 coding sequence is TGCGCCAGCAGCTTGGGGGGACTAGCGGGAGATACCGGGGAGCTGTTTTTT. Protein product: CASSLGGLAGDTGELFF.

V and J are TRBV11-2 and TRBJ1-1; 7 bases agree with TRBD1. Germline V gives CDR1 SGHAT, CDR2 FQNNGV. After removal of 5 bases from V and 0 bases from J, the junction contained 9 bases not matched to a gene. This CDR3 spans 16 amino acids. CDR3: CASSPRQGSMNTEAFF. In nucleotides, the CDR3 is TGTGCCAGCAGCCCCCGACAGGGTTCGATGAACACTGAAGCTTTCTTT.